These T cell receptor beta chains were read from a single sample in a study of identical twins. TCRdb fed the 5' RACE reads into MiXCR, producing one record per CDR3 protein. This table has 350,000 to 400,000 distinct CDR3 sequences, about 10% appearing once. Sample: naive T cells sorted from blood. These receptors were collected from a woman between 50 and 59 years old in good health. The CDR3 runs from the conserved cysteine through the conserved F or W. The order of the fields is CDR3 length, D gene, J gene, V gene, clone size, CDR3 DNA, CDR3 protein. The D gene is left open where the match is weak. Clone size, where shown, is once, few, many, or a class for clones that have expanded.

>17|TRBD1|TRBJ1-4|TRBV5-1|-
TGCGCCAGCAGCTTGGGCCGGGACAGTGCAACTAATGAAAAACTGTTTTTT
CASSLGRDSATNEKLFF
>13|TRBD1|TRBJ1-2|TRBV20-1|-
TGCAGTGCAGAAACAGGGGGGCACTATGGCTACACCTTC
CSAETGGHYGYTF
>13|-|TRBJ2-7|TRBV20-1|-
TGCAGTGCCCAGGGGCAGGCCTCCTACGAGCAGTACTTC
CSAQGQASYEQYF
>14|TRBD1|TRBJ2-5|TRBV20-1|many
TGCAGTGCTCACAGGGGAGCGCCTAAAGAGACCCAGTACTTC
CSAHRGAPKETQYF
>12|TRBD2|TRBJ2-1|TRBV19|-
TGTGCCAGTAGTATATTGGGGACTAGCATTTTCTTC
CASSILGTSIFF
>14|-|TRBJ1-1|TRBV10-3|few
TGTGCCATCCGGGGCAATGGGAAGAGCACTGAAGCTTTCTTT
CAIRGNGKSTEAFF
>14|-|TRBJ2-5|TRBV5-1|many
TGCGCCACCCGGGACGAAGCGGGCCAAGAGACCCAGTACTTC
CATRDEAGQETQYF
>11|-|TRBJ2-1|TRBV5-1|many
TGCGCCAGCAGCTGGGACAATGAGCAGTTCTTC
CASSWDNEQFF
>12|-|TRBJ1-1|TRBV12-3/TRBV12-4|few
TGTGCCAGCAGAAGGGACAACCCTGAGGCTTTCTTT
CASRRDNPEAFF
>13|-|TRBJ1-3|TRBV7-8|-
TGTGCCAGCAAGCGGGCGGACGGAAACACCATATATTTT
CASKRADGNTIYF
>16|-|TRBJ1-2|TRBV3-1|many
TGTGCCAGCAGCCAAGTAGGTCAGGACTATTCCTATGGCTACACCTTC
CASSQVGQDYSYGYTF
>16|TRBD2|TRBJ2-1|TRBV20-1|-
TGCAGTGCTAGGCGAGGACTAGCGGGAGCCTACAATGAGCAGTTCTTC
CSARRGLAGAYNEQFF
>17|TRBD2|TRBJ2-1|TRBV11-2|few
TGTGCCAGCAGCTTAGATCAGGGTAGCGGGAGAGGTTACGAGCAGTTCTTC
CASSLDQGSGRGYEQFF
>14|TRBD1|TRBJ1-6|TRBV27|many
TGTGCCAGCAGTTCCTTACAGGGGAATTCACCCCTCCACTTT
CASSSLQGNSPLHF
>13|-|TRBJ2-2|TRBV9|few
TGTGCCACCGCGGAGAGTAACACCGGGGAGCTGTTTTTT
CATAESNTGELFF
>14|-|TRBJ1-4|TRBV10-3|-
TGTGCCTCCAGGATGGGTCCAACTAATGAAAAACTGTTTTTT
CASRMGPTNEKLFF